This paragraph reports one T cell receptor beta chain. What this receptor recognizes is not known. No much larger clone is present one base from it, and per-base qualities are unavailable. These data come from a study of shared clonotypes between healthy human individuals (dated by TCRdb to 2020 to 2021). Background for the entire study: The cohort included a few men and a couple of women between 18 and 49 years of age. Per donor, three plates each were used for CD4 naive and CD4 memory, two for CD8 naive, and one for CD8 memory. Leukapheresis yielded between about 0.8 and 8.9 billion PBMCs per donor. Different laboratories and diverse techniques were used to prepare libraries and sequence TCR repertoires, to increase sequencing depth and limit assay-specific biases. To estimate repertoire size and how much clonotypes are shared between individuals, the study performed deep sequencing of blood TCR repertoires from roughly five healthy adults. The paper's findings and limits, for the study overall: Even with the large sequencing depth, rarefaction of the sorted-subset datasets indicated that sequencing was incomplete. Pairwise subsampling led to the expectation that sequencing depth would affect the degree of clonotype sharing among donors. Clonotypes shared by all four sorted-subset donors showed higher generation probabilities than non-shared clonotypes. Because the study included only a small number of donors, the genetic and exposure-history diversity represented was limited. Sampling was restricted to blood, and TCR repertoires in tissues likely differ from the TCR repertoires found in blood. Across a few donors, about 5% of naive CD4, over 3% of naive CD8, approximately 2.5% of memory CD4, and 0.4% of memory CD8 clonotypes were shared. Naive subsets generally had larger estimated clonotype richness than memory subsets did.

TCR CDR3 regions were amplified from genomic DNA by multiplex PCR using the deep immunoSEQ assay. Extracted genomic DNA from each cell subset was spread evenly across all wells of several immunoSEQ 96-well plates, with each plate serving as a replicate. Each replicate PCR for sorted subsets received around 0.2 ug genomic DNA, equal to tens of thousands of T cell genomes. The purified libraries were quantified using a Qubit 3.0 fluorometer, sized with a Bioanalyzer 2100, and then quantified again using the KAPA Library Quantification kit. Each immunoSEQ 96-well plate was sequenced on its own single-read 150-cycle Illumina NextSeq 550 flow cell. Regarding the original processing steps: The immunoSEQ output contained only junctional sequences without quality scores, so filtering could not match that applied to full-length reads. To assign V/J genes and CDR3, sequences were annotated using PyIR, a Python wrapper for IgBLAST v1.9, with IMGT germline references. Reads were filtered out if the reads had weak V/J assignments (E-value above 1e-6), no CDR3, stop codons, out-of-frame junctions, or ambiguous translated residues. A V3J clonotype was defined by an identical inferred V gene, J gene, and CDR3 amino acid sequence. The percentage overlap between two repertoires was calculated by dividing the number of shared unique clonotypes by the size of the smaller repertoire. Repertoire richness was assessed with RTK rarefaction, the Chao1 estimator, and Recon v2.1 estimates of unobserved clonotypes. Generation probabilities for all TCRbeta clonotypes obtained by the gDNA method from a handful of donors were computed using OLGA. Drawn from immuneACCESS, this table holds only the in-frame rearrangements with V and J called that TCRdb kept. Clones are partly lost; checked studies trace under half to an unresolved V gene and leave the rest unexplained. That table is the source of V, J and clone size, and D and trimming were worked out from the DNA. For this sample there are about 670,000 clones; less than 80% appear just once. The ten largest clones take up 1.5% to 2% of the sample.

The donors were healthy, HIV-negative adults with no recently reported acute infections or vaccinations. Every donor was a Caucasian adult residing in Nashville, Tennessee, USA. CD4+ T cells were enriched by magnetic negative selection; naive cells were then positively selected on CD45RA, and the negative fraction formed the memory subset. After blood collection by leukapheresis, PBMCs were isolated using Ficoll-Histopaque density gradient centrifugation and then cryopreserved in the vapor phase of liquid nitrogen. Analytical flow cytometry was used to check the purity and quantity of every magnetically sorted T cell population. Each sorted fraction had its genomic DNA isolated and then quantified by UV absorbance on a Nanodrop 2000c. CDR1 and CDR2, looked up from the germline V gene (reference sequence), are MNHEY and SMNVEV. Spanning cysteine to phenylalanine, the CDR3 consists of 14 amino acids. CDR3 DNA is the only sequence kept; it has 42 bases, read in frame from the first base. Trimming at the junction amounts to 2 bases on V and 0 bases on J, and the germline ends lie 7 bases apart.

Rearrangement joined TRBV27 to TRBJ1-1, with no reliable assignment of the D segment. The origin of this receptor is a woman between 25 and 40 years old in good health. The sequencing sample was made of memory CD4+ T cells sorted from blood. The meaning of the sample's cell subset or site label: CD45RA-negative fraction. The CDR3 region: CASSLGWVNTEAFF. The DNA sequence is as follows: TGTGCCAGCAGTTTAGGTTGGGTGAACACTGAAGCTTTCTTT.